These T cell receptor beta chains were read from a single sample in a study of Ad26.COV2.S vaccination and SARS-CoV-2 variants. The data were produced by immunoSEQ multiplex PCR, yet TCRdb's version contains in-frame clones alone and is incomplete. This table has 300,000 to 450,000 clones, just over 90% appearing once. Specimen: peripheral blood, collected after recovery from COVID-19. All receptors derive from a human donor who had recovered from COVID-19. The CDR3 runs from the conserved cysteine through the conserved F or W. D genes are given only for firm matches. Part of the rows lack a size; the others show once, few, many or a class for expanded clones.

j_call: TRBJ2-5; clone_size: NA; d_call: TRBD1; v_call: TRBV6-2/TRBV6-3; cdr3_nt: TGTGCCAGCAGTTACCCCCACACAGGGGACCAAGAGACCCAGTACTTC; cdr3_aa: CASSYPHTGDQETQYF
j_call: TRBJ1-2; clone_size: NA; d_call: NA; v_call: TRBV29-1; cdr3_nt: TGCAGCGTTGATTCACTAACAGGGCCCTATGGCTACACCTTC; cdr3_aa: CSVDSLTGPYGYTF
j_call: TRBJ1-1; clone_size: once; d_call: TRBD1; v_call: TRBV5-1; cdr3_nt: TGCGCCAGCAGTCTGACAGGGAGACAGGGGAACACTGAAGCTTTCTTT; cdr3_aa: CASSLTGRQGNTEAFF
j_call: TRBJ2-4; clone_size: NA; d_call: TRBD2; v_call: TRBV5-1; cdr3_nt: TGCGCCAGCAGCTCGGGACTAGCGGGGGTGAAAAACATTCAGTACTTC; cdr3_aa: CASSSGLAGVKNIQYF
j_call: TRBJ2-7; clone_size: NA; d_call: TRBD1; v_call: TRBV5-4; cdr3_nt: TGTGCCAGCAGCAGAGTACAGGGGGCGCAACGGTACGAGCAGTACTTC; cdr3_aa: CASSRVQGAQRYEQYF
j_call: TRBJ2-5; clone_size: few; d_call: TRBD1; v_call: TRBV6-2/TRBV6-3; cdr3_nt: TGTGCCAGCAGTGCTAGAGGCAGGGGGCGCGGGGAGACCCAGTACTTC; cdr3_aa: CASSARGRGRGETQYF
j_call: TRBJ2-2; clone_size: NA; d_call: NA; v_call: TRBV5-5; cdr3_nt: TGTGCCAGCAGCGCAGGGGTGGGCACCGGGGAGCTGTTTTTT; cdr3_aa: CASSAGVGTGELFF
j_call: TRBJ1-1; clone_size: NA; d_call: NA; v_call: TRBV25-1; cdr3_nt: TGTGCCAGCAGTGTCAGTTTAGGAGGGGGAGCGGGTGAAGCTTTCTTT; cdr3_aa: CASSVSLGGGAGEAFF
j_call: TRBJ1-1; clone_size: NA; d_call: TRBD1; v_call: TRBV6-5; cdr3_nt: TGTGCCAGCTACGCACCGGGACAGGGTCGTACTGAAGCTTTCTTT; cdr3_aa: CASYAPGQGRTEAFF
j_call: TRBJ2-2; clone_size: NA; d_call: NA; v_call: TRBV2; cdr3_nt: TGTGCCAGCAGTGACAGGGGGGAGCTGTTTTTT; cdr3_aa: CASSDRGELFF
j_call: TRBJ1-2; clone_size: NA; d_call: TRBD1; v_call: TRBV7-3; cdr3_nt: TGTGCCAGCAGTCGCGACAGGGTTGGGTATGGCTACACCTTC; cdr3_aa: CASSRDRVGYGYTF
j_call: TRBJ2-3; clone_size: NA; d_call: TRBD1; v_call: TRBV10-2; cdr3_nt: TGCGCCAGCATTGGGACAGCCACAGATACGCAGTATTTT; cdr3_aa: CASIGTATDTQYF
j_call: TRBJ2-7; clone_size: NA; d_call: TRBD2; v_call: TRBV19; cdr3_nt: TGTGCCAGTAGTATAGGTAGCGGGGGACTCTACGAGCAGTACTTC; cdr3_aa: CASSIGSGGLYEQYF
j_call: TRBJ2-7; clone_size: NA; d_call: NA; v_call: TRBV19; cdr3_nt: TGTGCCAGTAGTCCAGGGGGGGTCTCCTACGAGCAGTACTTC; cdr3_aa: CASSPGGVSYEQYF
j_call: TRBJ2-7; clone_size: NA; d_call: TRBD1; v_call: TRBV9; cdr3_nt: TGTGCCAGCAGCGTAGCCAGGGACAGCTCCTACGAGCAGTACTTC; cdr3_aa: CASSVARDSSYEQYF
j_call: TRBJ2-3; clone_size: NA; d_call: TRBD2; v_call: TRBV9; cdr3_nt: TGTGCCAGCAGCTTAAGACTAGCGGGGGGCACAGATACGCAGTATTTT; cdr3_aa: CASSLRLAGGTDTQYF
j_call: TRBJ1-6; clone_size: NA; d_call: NA; v_call: TRBV6-5; cdr3_nt: TGTGCCAGCAGGGACTTGGGGGGGAATTCACCCCTCCACTTT; cdr3_aa: CASRDLGGNSPLHF
j_call: TRBJ2-7; clone_size: NA; d_call: TRBD1; v_call: TRBV6-2/TRBV6-3; cdr3_nt: TGTGCCAGCAGTCGAGGACAGGGCTACGAGCAGTACTTC; cdr3_aa: CASSRGQGYEQYF
j_call: TRBJ1-5; clone_size: NA; d_call: NA; v_call: TRBV9; cdr3_nt: TGTGCCAGCAGCGCCGGAGAGGGGTGGAATCAGCCCCAGCATTTT; cdr3_aa: CASSAGEGWNQPQHF
j_call: TRBJ2-5; clone_size: NA; d_call: NA; v_call: TRBV4-3; cdr3_nt: TGCGCCAGCAGCCAAGAGGGATACCAAGAGACCCAGTACTTC; cdr3_aa: CASSQEGYQETQYF
j_call: TRBJ1-1; clone_size: NA; d_call: NA; v_call: TRBV13; cdr3_nt: TGTGCCAGCAGCTCTTACAGCGCTTGGGAAGCTTTCTTT; cdr3_aa: CASSSYSAWEAFF
j_call: TRBJ2-2; clone_size: NA; d_call: NA; v_call: TRBV5-1; cdr3_nt: TGCGCCAGCAGCTTGGATTGGTCCGGGGAGCTGTTTTTT; cdr3_aa: CASSLDWSGELFF
j_call: TRBJ1-2; clone_size: NA; d_call: TRBD1; v_call: TRBV7-8; cdr3_nt: TGTGCCAGCAGCCCCGGACAGGGGGCGGATGGCTACACCTTC; cdr3_aa: CASSPGQGADGYTF
j_call: TRBJ2-1; clone_size: NA; d_call: NA; v_call: TRBV5-1; cdr3_nt: TGCGCCAGCAGCTTGGACTCAAACAATGAGCAGTTCTTC; cdr3_aa: CASSLDSNNEQFF
j_call: TRBJ1-3; clone_size: NA; d_call: NA; v_call: TRBV4-2; cdr3_nt: TGTGCCAGCAGCCAAGAAGGGAGGCAGGCGATCTCTGGAAACACCATATATTTT; cdr3_aa: CASSQEGRQAISGNTIYF
j_call: TRBJ1-2; clone_size: once; d_call: TRBD1; v_call: TRBV4-1; cdr3_nt: TGCGCCAGCAGCCAAGTCCCGCCCCCACACAGGGGGATAGGGGATGGCTACACCTTC; cdr3_aa: CASSQVPPPHRGIGDGYTF
j_call: TRBJ2-3; clone_size: NA; d_call: TRBD2; v_call: TRBV9; cdr3_nt: TGTGCCAGCAGCCCCGGGACTAGCGGGGTTCGCACAGATACGCAGTATTTT; cdr3_aa: CASSPGTSGVRTDTQYF
j_call: TRBJ2-5; clone_size: NA; d_call: TRBD2; v_call: TRBV5-1; cdr3_nt: TGCGCCAGCAGCTTGTCGGCTAGCGGGGTACAAGAGACCCAGTACTTC; cdr3_aa: CASSLSASGVQETQYF
j_call: TRBJ2-3; clone_size: once; d_call: NA; v_call: TRBV5-5; cdr3_nt: TGTGCCAGCAGCTTGGATGTAGGGATGACAGATACGCAGTATTTT; cdr3_aa: CASSLDVGMTDTQYF
j_call: TRBJ2-2; clone_size: NA; d_call: NA; v_call: TRBV9; cdr3_nt: TGTGCCAGCAGCGTAGGGCTTGACCCCCGGTATAACACCGGGGAGCTGTTTTTT; cdr3_aa: CASSVGLDPRYNTGELFF
j_call: TRBJ2-3; clone_size: NA; d_call: NA; v_call: TRBV10-3; cdr3_nt: TGTGCCATCAGTCTCGAACAGCTTAGCACAGATACGCAGTATTTT; cdr3_aa: CAISLEQLSTDTQYF
j_call: TRBJ2-7; clone_size: NA; d_call: NA; v_call: TRBV7-2; cdr3_nt: TGTGCCAGCAGCATTAGTGTGACAATCAACGAGCAGTACTTC; cdr3_aa: CASSISVTINEQYF
j_call: TRBJ1-5; clone_size: NA; d_call: NA; v_call: TRBV6-2/TRBV6-3; cdr3_nt: TGTGCCAGCAGTTCCCAGACAGCTAATCAGCCCCAGCATTTT; cdr3_aa: CASSSQTANQPQHF
j_call: TRBJ2-2; clone_size: NA; d_call: NA; v_call: TRBV7-6; cdr3_nt: TGTGCCAGCAGCTTAGGACAGGGACTGAACACCGGGGAGCTGTTTTTT; cdr3_aa: CASSLGQGLNTGELFF